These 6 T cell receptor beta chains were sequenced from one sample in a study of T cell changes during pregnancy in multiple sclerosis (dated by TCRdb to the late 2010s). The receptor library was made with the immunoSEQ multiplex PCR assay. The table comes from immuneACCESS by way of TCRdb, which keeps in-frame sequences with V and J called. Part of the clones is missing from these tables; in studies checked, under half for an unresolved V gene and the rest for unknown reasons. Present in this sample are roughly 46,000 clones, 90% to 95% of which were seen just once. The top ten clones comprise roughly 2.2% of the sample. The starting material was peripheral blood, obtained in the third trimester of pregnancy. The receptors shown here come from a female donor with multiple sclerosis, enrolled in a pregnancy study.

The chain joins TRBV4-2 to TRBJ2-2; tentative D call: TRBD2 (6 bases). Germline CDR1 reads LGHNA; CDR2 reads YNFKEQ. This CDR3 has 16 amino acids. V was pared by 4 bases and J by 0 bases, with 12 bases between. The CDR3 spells CASSPREPTNTGELFF. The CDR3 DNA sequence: TGTGCCAGCAGCCCCCGGGAGCCTACGAACACCGGGGAGCTGTTTTTT.

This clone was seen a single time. This CDR3 is CASSLEQGSYNEQFF. The CDR3 DNA is TGCGCCAGCAGCTTGGAACAGGGAAGTTACAATGAGCAGTTCTTC. V usage is TRBV5-1 and J usage is TRBJ2-1; D perhaps matches TRBD1 (6 bases). With 0 bases removed from V and 4 bases from J, the gap between germline ends came to 11 bases. The V gene's germline CDR1 is SGHRS and CDR2 YFSETQ. The CDR3 length is 15 residues.

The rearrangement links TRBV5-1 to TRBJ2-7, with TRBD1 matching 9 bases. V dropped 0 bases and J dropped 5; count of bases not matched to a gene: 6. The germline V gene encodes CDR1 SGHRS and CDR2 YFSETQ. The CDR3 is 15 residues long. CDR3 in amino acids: CASSLVQGAFDEQYF. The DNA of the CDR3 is TGCGCCAGCAGCTTGGTACAGGGGGCTTTTGACGAGCAGTACTTC. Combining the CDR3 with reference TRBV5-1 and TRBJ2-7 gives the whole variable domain KAGVTQTPRYLIKTRGQQVTLSCSPISGHRSVSWYQQTPGQGLQFLFEYFSETQRNKGNFPGRFSGRQFSNSRSEMNVSTLELGDSALYLCASSLVQGAFDEQYFGPGTRLTVT.

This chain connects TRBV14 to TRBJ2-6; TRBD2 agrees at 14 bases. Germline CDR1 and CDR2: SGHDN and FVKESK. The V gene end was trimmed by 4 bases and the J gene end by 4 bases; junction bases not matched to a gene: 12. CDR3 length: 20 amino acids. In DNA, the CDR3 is TGTGCCAGCAGCCCGGGACTAGCGGGAGAAATCGACTGGGGGGCCAACGTCCTGACTTTC. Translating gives CASSPGLAGEIDWGANVLTF.

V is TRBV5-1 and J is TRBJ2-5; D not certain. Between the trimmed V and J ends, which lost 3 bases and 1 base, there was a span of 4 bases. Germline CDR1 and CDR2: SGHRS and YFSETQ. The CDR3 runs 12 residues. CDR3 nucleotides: TGCGCCAGCAGCTGGGCCCAAGAGACCCAGTACTTC. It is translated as CASSWAQETQYF.

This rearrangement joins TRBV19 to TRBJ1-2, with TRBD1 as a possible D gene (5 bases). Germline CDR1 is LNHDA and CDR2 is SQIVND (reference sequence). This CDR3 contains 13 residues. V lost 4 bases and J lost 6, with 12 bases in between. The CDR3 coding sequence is TGTGCCAGTAGTAAGCCCAGGGCTGATGGCTACACCTTC. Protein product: CASSKPRADGYTF. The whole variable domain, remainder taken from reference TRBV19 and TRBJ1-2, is DGGITQSPKYLFRKEGQNVTLSCEQNLNHDAMYWYRQDPGQGLRLIYYSQIVNDFQKGDIAEGYSVSREKKESFPLTVTSAQKNPTAFYLCASSKPRADGYTFGSGTRLTVV.